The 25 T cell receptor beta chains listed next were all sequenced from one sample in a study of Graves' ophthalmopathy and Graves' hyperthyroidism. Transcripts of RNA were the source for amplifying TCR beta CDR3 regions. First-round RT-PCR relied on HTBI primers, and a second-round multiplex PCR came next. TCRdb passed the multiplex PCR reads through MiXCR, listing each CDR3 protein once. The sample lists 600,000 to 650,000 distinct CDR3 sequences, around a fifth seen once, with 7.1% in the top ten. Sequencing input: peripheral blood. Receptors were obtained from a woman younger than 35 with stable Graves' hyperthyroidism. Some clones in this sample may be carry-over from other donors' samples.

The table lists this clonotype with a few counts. CDR3 sequence (DNA): TGTGCCAGCAGTTTTAGGACTAGCGGACAAGAGACCCAGTACTTC. It encodes CASSFRTSGQETQYF. The chain combines TRBV12-3 or TRBV12-4 with TRBJ2-5, with 10 bases matching TRBD2. V shed 3 bases and J 2 bases; nucleotides not matched to a gene: 3. The CDR3 totals 15 residues.

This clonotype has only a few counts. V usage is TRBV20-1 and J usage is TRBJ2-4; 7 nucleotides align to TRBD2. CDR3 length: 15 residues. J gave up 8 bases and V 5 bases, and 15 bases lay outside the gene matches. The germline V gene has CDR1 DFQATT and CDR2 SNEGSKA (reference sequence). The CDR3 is CSAGPRTSLSHIQYF. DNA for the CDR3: TGCAGTGCTGGACCAAGGACTAGTCTAAGTCACATTCAGTACTTC.

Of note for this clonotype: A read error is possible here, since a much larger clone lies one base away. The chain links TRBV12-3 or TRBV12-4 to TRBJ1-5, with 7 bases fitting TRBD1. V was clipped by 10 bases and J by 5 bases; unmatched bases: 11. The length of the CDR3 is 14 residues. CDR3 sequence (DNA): TGTGCCATCACCCCCCGGGACAGACATCAGCCCCAGCATTTT. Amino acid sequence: CAITPRDRHQPQHF.

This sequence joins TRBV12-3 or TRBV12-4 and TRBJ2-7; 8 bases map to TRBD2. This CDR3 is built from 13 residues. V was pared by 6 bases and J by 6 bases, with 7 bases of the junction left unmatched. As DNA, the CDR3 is TGTGCCAGCAGCCCCGGGGGGGTGGGCGAGCAGTACTTC. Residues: CASSPGGVGEQYF.

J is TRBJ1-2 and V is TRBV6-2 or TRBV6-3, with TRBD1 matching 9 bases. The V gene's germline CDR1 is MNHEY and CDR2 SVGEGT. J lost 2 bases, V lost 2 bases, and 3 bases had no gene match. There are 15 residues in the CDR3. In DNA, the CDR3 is TGTGCCAGCAGTTACCAGGGGACAGGGAACTATGGCTACACCTTC. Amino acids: CASSYQGTGNYGYTF.

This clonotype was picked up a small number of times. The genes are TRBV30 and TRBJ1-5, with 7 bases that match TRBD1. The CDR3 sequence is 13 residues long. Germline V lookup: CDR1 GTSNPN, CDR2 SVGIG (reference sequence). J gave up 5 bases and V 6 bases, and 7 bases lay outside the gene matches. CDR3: CACSDRSYQPQHF. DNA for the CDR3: TGTGCCTGTTCGGACAGGTCGTATCAGCCCCAGCATTTT.

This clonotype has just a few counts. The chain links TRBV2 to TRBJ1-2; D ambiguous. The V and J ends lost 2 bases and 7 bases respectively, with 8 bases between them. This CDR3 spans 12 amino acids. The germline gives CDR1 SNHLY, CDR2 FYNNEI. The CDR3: CASSERLGGYTF. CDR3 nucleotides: TGTGCCAGCAGTGAACGGTTAGGTGGCTACACCTTC.

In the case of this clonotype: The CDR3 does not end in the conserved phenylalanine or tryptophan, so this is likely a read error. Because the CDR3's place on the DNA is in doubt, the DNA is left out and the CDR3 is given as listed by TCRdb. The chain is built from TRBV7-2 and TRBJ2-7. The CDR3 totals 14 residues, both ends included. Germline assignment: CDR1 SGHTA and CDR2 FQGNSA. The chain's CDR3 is CASSLASPSYEQCY.

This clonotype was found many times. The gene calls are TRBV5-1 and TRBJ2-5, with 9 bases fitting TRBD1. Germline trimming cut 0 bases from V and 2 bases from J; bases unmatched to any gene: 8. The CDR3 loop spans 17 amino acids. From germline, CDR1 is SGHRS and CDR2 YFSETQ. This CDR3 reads CASSLAGAGTGQETQYF. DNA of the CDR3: TGCGCCAGCAGCTTGGCCGGGGCGGGGACAGGGCAAGAGACCCAGTACTTC.

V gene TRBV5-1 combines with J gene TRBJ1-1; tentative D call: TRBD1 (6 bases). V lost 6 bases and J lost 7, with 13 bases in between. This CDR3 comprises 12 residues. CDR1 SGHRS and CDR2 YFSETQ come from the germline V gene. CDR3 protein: CASMGGAGEAFF. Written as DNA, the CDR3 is TGCGCCAGCATGGGGGGCGCAGGTGAAGCTTTCTTT.

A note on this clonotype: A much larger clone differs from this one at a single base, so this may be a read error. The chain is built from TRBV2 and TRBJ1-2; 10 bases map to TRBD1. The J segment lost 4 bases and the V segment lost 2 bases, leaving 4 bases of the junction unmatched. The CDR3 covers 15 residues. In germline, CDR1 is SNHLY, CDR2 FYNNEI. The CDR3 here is CASSETGQGIYGYTF. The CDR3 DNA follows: TGTGCCAGCAGTGAAACGGGACAGGGGATCTATGGCTACACCTTC.

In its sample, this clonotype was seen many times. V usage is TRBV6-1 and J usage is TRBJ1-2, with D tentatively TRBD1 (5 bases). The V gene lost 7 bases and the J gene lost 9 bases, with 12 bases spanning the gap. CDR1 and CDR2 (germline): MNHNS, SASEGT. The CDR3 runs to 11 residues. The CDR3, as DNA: TGTGCCAGCACCCTAGACAGTCGCTACACCTTC. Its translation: CASTLDSRYTF.

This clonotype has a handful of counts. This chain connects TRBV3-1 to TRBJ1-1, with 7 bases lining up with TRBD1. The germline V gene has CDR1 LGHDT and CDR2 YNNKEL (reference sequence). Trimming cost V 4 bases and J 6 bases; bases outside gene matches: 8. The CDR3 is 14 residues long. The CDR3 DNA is TGTGCCAGCAGCCGGGTCGGACAGGCCTCTGAAGCTTTCTTT. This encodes CASSRVGQASEAFF.

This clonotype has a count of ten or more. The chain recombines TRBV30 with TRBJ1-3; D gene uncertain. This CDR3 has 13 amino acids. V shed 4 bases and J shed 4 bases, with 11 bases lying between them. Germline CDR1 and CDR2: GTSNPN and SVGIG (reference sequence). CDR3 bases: TGTGCCTGGATGGGGATTTCCGGAAACACCATATATTTT. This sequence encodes CAWMGISGNTIYF.

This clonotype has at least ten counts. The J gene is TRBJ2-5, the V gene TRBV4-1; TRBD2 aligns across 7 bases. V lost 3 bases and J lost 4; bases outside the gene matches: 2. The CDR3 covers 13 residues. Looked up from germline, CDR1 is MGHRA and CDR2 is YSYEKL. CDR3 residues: CASSHPGGETQYF. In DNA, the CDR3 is TGCGCCAGCAGCCATCCGGGGGGAGAGACCCAGTACTTC.

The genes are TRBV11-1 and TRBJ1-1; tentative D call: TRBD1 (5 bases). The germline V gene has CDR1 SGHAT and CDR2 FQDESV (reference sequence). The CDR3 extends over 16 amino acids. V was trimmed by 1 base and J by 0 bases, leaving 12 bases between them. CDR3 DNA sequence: TGTGCCAGCAGCTTAGGAGTGGGGGGACTGAACACTGAAGCTTTCTTT. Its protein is CASSLGVGGLNTEAFF.

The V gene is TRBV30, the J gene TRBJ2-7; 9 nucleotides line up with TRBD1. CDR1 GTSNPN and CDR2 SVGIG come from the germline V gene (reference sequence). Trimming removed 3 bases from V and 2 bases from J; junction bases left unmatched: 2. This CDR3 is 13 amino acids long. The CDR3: CAWRDRGPYEQYF. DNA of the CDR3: TGTGCCTGGAGGGACAGGGGTCCCTACGAGCAGTACTTC.

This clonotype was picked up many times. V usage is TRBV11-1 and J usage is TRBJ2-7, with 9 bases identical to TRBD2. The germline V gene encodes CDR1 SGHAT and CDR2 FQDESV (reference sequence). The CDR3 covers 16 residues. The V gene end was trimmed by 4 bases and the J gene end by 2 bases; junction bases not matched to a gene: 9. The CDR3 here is CASSSASGGITYEQYF. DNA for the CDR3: TGTGCCAGCAGCTCAGCGAGCGGGGGGATAACCTACGAGCAGTACTTC.

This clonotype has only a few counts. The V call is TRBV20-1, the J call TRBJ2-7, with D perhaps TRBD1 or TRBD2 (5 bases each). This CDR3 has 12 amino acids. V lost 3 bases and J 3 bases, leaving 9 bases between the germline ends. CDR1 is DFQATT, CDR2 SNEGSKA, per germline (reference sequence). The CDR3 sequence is CSASTGLYEQYF. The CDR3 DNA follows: TGCAGTGCTAGTACGGGGCTCTACGAGCAGTACTTC.

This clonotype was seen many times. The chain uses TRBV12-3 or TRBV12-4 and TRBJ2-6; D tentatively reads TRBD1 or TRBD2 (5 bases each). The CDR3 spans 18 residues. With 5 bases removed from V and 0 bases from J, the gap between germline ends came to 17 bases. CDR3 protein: CASSPHANGASGANVLTF. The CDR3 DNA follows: TGTGCCAGCAGTCCGCATGCAAACGGGGCCTCTGGGGCCAACGTCCTGACTTTC.

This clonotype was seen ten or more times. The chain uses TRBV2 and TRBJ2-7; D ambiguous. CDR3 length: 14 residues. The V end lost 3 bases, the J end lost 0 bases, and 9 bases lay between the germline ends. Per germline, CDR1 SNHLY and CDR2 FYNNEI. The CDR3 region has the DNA TGTGCCAGCAGTGAGTGGCAGTCCTCCTACGAGCAGTACTTC. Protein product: CASSEWQSSYEQYF.

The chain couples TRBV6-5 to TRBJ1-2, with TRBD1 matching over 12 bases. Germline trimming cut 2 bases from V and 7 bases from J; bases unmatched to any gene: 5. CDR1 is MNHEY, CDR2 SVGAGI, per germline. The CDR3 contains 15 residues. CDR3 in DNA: TGTGCCAGCAGTTACCTGGGACAGGGGGCTGTTGGCTACACCTTC. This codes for CASSYLGQGAVGYTF.

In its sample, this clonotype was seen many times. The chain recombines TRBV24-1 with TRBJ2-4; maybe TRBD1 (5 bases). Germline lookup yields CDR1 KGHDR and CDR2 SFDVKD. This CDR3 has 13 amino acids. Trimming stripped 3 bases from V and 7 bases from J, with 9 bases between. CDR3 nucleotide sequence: TGTGCCACCAGTGATGGGGCGAAGAACATTCAGTACTTC. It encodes CATSDGAKNIQYF.

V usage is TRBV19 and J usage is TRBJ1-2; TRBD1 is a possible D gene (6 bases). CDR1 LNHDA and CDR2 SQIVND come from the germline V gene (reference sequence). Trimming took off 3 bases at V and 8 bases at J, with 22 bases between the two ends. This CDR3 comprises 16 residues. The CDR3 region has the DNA TGTGCCAGTAGTATTGTGAGACAGGAAATTTGGAGCGGCTACACCTTC. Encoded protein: CASSIVRQEIWSGYTF.

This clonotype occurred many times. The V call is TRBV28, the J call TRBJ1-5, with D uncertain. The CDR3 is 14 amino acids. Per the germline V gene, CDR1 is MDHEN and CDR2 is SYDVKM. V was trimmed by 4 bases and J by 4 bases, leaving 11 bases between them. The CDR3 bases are TGTGCCAGCAGTTACGGGAGTTTAAATCAGCCCCAGCATTTT. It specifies CASSYGSLNQPQHF.